The clone carrying this T cell receptor (beta chain) was detected only a few times. Its target is not known. From germline, CDR1 is MNHEY and CDR2 SVGEGT. The CDR3 has 15 residues. V lost 5 bases and J lost 5; bases outside the gene matches: 11. The data stem from a study of T cell repertoires in cytomegalovirus infection. Overall study: The authors relied on CMV epitopes, both recently identified HLA-C-restricted and well-studied HLA-B-restricted. Study-wide findings and caveats: Based on cumulative public TCR beta family frequency, carriers of CMV plus the relevant HLA were identified.

TCRdb itself ran the reads through MiXCR, one entry per CDR3 protein. Of fewer than 950,000 distinct CDR3 sequences in the sample, less than 35% are singletons; the top ten hold around 12%. Sequences were derived from cultured CD8+ T cells from PBMCs, sampled from culture after CMV antigen stimulation. The chain is built from TRBV6-2 or TRBV6-3 and TRBJ1-1; 7 positions agree with TRBD1. The sequence was obtained from a human donor in good health (CMV status not recorded). Some clones in this sample may be carry-over from other donors' samples. The CDR3 loop is CASSRPDRWVTEAFF. For the CDR3, the DNA is TGTGCCAGCAGTAGACCGGACAGGTGGGTTACTGAAGCTTTCTTT.